This T cell receptor beta chain was captured in a study of blood T cell repertoires in COVID-19. Germline V CDR1 and CDR2: MNHEY, SMNVEV (reference sequence). CDR3 length: 14 residues. Trimming pared 3 bases from V and 4 bases from J, leaving 10 bases between. The method was immunoSEQ multiplex PCR; TCRdb's version includes in-frame clones alone and lacks a portion of them. Of over 130,000 clones listed, approximately 84% are singletons. The TCR sequence derives from a man in his sixties or seventies with acute or convalescent COVID-19. Sequenced: peripheral blood. The J gene is TRBJ2-1, the V gene TRBV27; a weak D match, TRBD1 (6 bases). This chain's CDR3 is CASSFTRGYNEQFF. CDR3 nucleotides: TGTGCCAGCAGTTTCACCAGGGGTTACAATGAGCAGTTCTTC.